The next 12 T cell receptor beta chains were all read from a single sample in a study of glioma-infiltrating T cells. Amplification of TCR alpha and beta CDR3 regions from RNA used iRepertoire nested multiplex PCR. MiXCR, applied by TCRdb to the multiplex PCR reads, yields one record per CDR3 protein. The sample has around 180,000 distinct CDR3 sequences, more than 35% seen once; the top ten hold roughly 5.2%. The material sequenced was glioma tissue, nonneoplastic brain tissue, or PBMCs (not recorded which). The receptors here all came from a human donor with low-grade glioma or glioblastoma, undergoing nonglioma brain surgery, or in good health (not recorded which).

This clonotype was detected ten times or more. The chain couples TRBV28 to TRBJ2-5, with 7 bases that match TRBD2. Germline V gene lookup returns CDR1 MDHEN and CDR2 SYDVKM. V dropped 6 bases and J dropped 4; count of bases not matched to a gene: 5. The CDR3 is 13 residues long. CDR3 bases: TGTGCCAGCAGCCTCACTAGCGTAGAGACCCAGTACTTC. Translating it yields CASSLTSVETQYF.

The J gene is TRBJ2-7, the V gene TRBV5-1; 10 bases are a match to TRBD1. The CDR3 has 15 residues. Unmatched junction bases numbered 5, after V lost 0 bases and J lost 5 bases. CDR1 is SGHRS, CDR2 YFSETQ, per germline. The CDR3 spells CASSLVGTGVHEQYF. CDR3 nucleotides: TGCGCCAGCAGCTTGGTCGGGACAGGGGTCCACGAGCAGTACTTC.

Note on this clonotype: This sequence may be a read error, since a much larger clone differs from it by one base. Here the CDR3 DNA reads TGTGCCATCAGGAGGGAGGAGGGCGAGCAGTGCTTC. This gives the protein CAIRREEGEQCF. This chain links TRBV6-1 with TRBJ2-7; tentatively, D is TRBD2 (6 bases). This CDR3 is 12 amino acids long. Per the germline V gene, CDR1 is MNHNS and CDR2 is SASEGT.

In this sample, this clonotype turned up a few times. CDR3 sequence: CSVGERTSSYEQYF. DNA of the CDR3: TGCAGCGTCGGAGAGCGGACCTCCTCCTACGAGCAGTACTTC. This rearrangement joins TRBV29-1 to TRBJ2-7; a weak D match, TRBD2 (5 bases). Germline V lookup: CDR1 SQVTM, CDR2 ANQGSEA. The CDR3 has 14 amino acids. V was shortened by 6 bases and J by 0 bases, with 15 bases between the two germline ends.

This clonotype turned up a few times. V usage is TRBV18 and J usage is TRBJ1-4; D unclear. Looked up from germline, CDR1 is KGHSH and CDR2 is LQKENI. The CDR3 has 13 residues. V was trimmed by 6 bases and J by 8 bases, leaving 13 bases between them. CDR3 sequence reads: CASSEIRGEKLFF. Written as DNA, the CDR3 is TGTGCCAGCTCGGAGATCAGAGGGGAAAAACTGTTTTTT.

The V and J genes are TRBV19 and TRBJ2-5; a weak D match, TRBD1 (8 bases). Trimming removed 3 bases from V and 5 bases from J, with 22 bases in between. CDR3 length: 17 amino acids. Germline-derived CDR1 and CDR2 are LNHDA and SQIVND (reference sequence). The CDR3 sequence: CASSIGGTGPWMETQYF. The CDR3 bases are TGTGCCAGTAGTATCGGGGGGACAGGACCCTGGATGGAGACCCAGTACTTC.

Notes on this clonotype: A read error is possible here, since a much larger clone lies one base away. The V call is TRBV19, the J call TRBJ1-5; tentative D call: TRBD1 (5 bases). CDR1 and CDR2 (germline): LNHDA, SQIVND (reference sequence). This CDR3 has 15 residues. CDR3 sequence: CDSSWGEDGNQPQHF. DNA for the CDR3: TGTGACAGTAGTTGGGGGGAGGATGGCAATCAGCCCCAGCATTTT. The full variable domain, in which reference TRBV19 and TRBJ1-5 provide the parts outside the CDR3, is DGGITQSPKYLFRKEGQNVTLSCEQNLNHDAMYWYRQDPGQGLRLIYYSQIVNDFQKGDIAEGYSVSREKKESFPLTVTSAQKNPTAFYLCDSSWGEDGNQPQHFGDGTRLSIL.

Details on this clonotype: A much larger clone differs from this one at a single base, so this may be a read error. The chain uses TRBV10-3 and TRBJ2-5; D is possibly TRBD2 (7 bases). Germline CDR1 and CDR2: ENHRY and SYGVKD. CDR3 length: 13 amino acids. The CDR3 coding sequence is TGTGCCATTGCAGCGGGACAACAAGATACCCAGTACTTC. Translation: CAIAAGQQDTQYF.

J is TRBJ2-7 and V is TRBV2, with 8 bases lining up with TRBD2. CDR3 length: 15 residues. J was trimmed by 3 bases and V by 6 bases; bases with no gene match: 10. Germline V lookup: CDR1 SNHLY, CDR2 FYNNEI. The CDR3 loop reads CASRDRGGGFYEQYF. The CDR3 DNA is TGTGCCAGCAGGGACCGGGGGGGCGGATTCTACGAGCAGTACTTC.

On this clonotype: A clone one base away is much larger, so this may be a read error. The genes are TRBV29-1 and TRBJ2-7, with D perhaps matching TRBD1 (5 bases). The CDR3 has 13 amino acids. The germline V gene encodes CDR1 SQVTM and CDR2 ANQGSEA. CDR3 DNA sequence: TGCAGCGTCGGCGTCCAGGGCTCCTACGAGAAGTACTTC. Its translation: CSVGVQGSYEKYF.

Points on this clonotype: It may be a read error: a sequence one base away is much more abundant. The gene calls are TRBV19 and TRBJ1-1; D may be TRBD1 (5 bases). This CDR3 spans 13 amino acids. The V gene's germline CDR1 is LNHDA and CDR2 SQIVND (reference sequence). CDR3 nucleotides: TGTGCCAGTAGCGCAGGGCTTGGGACTGAAGCTCTCTTT. This encodes CASSAGLGTEALF.

This clonotype was recorded many times. J is TRBJ1-5 and V is TRBV28; D unclear. The CDR3 is 14 residues long. Germline V CDR1 and CDR2: MDHEN, SYDVKM. V lost 6 bases and J 0 bases, leaving 9 bases between the germline ends. The CDR3 here is CASRTIISNQPQHF. The CDR3 DNA reads as TGTGCCAGCAGGACCATAATTAGCAATCAGCCCCAGCATTTT.